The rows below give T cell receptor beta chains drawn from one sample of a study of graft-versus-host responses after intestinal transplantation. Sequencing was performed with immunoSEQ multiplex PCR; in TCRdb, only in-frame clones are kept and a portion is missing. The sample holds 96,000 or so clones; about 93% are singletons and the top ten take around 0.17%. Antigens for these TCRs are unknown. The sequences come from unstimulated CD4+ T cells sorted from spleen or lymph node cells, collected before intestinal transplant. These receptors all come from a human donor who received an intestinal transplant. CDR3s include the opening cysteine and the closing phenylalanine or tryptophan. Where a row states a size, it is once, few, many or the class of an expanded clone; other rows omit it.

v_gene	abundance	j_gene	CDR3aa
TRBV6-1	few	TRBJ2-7	CASRIVEREQYF
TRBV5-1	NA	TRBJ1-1	CASSFWGHDNTEAFF
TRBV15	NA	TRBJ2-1	CATSRDRNNEQFF
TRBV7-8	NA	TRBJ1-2	CASSQGATANYGYTF
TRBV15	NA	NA	CATSREFAGAYEQYF
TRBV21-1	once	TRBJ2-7	CASSKVPPSGRYEQYF
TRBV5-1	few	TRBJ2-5	CASSSDRGGETQYF
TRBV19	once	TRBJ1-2	CASSPQDRSGYTF
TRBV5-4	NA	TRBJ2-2	CASSSDRQGKTGELFF
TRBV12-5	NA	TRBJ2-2	CASGLRSLKTGTGTTGELFF
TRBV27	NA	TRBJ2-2	CASGRGRAAGELFF
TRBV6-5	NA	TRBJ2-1	CASRGPGAEYNEQFF
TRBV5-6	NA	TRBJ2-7	CASSQDRFYEQYF
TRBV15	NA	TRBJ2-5	CATRMGLAGAPETQYF
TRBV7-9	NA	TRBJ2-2	CASSPSQGYTGELFF
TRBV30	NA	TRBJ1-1	CAFTGMNTEAFF
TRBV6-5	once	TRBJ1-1	CASSYSGPGYSTEAFF
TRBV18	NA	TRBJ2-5	CASSPGRGQETQYF
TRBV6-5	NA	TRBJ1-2	CASSYGRSYGYTF
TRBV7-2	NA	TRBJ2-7	CASSNSRQGARWEQYF
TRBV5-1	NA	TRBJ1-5	CASSPRGGGNQPQHF
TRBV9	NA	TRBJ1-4	CASSAGTGVGEKLFF
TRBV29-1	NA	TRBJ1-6	CSVRTGGNSPLHF
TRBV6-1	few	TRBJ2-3	CASRPGQGADTQYF
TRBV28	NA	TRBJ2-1	CAFGSRRAVNNEQFF
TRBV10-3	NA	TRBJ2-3	CAISDPGMTSPQYF
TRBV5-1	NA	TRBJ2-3	CASSLPGDTQYF
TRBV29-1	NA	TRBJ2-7	CSALGTGGNYEQYF
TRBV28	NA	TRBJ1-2	CASSSGVDGYTF
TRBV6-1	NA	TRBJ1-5	CASTQGGNQPQHF
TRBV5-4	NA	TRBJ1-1	CASSFISGNTEAFF
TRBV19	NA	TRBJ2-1	CASESQPGTGINEQFF
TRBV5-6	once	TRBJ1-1	CASGRGLQTVNTEAFF
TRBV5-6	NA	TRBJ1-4	CASSLLSGGFATNEKLFF
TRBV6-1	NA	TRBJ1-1	CASRGTGKATEAFF
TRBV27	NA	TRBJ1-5	CASSLPGTGGKYSNQPQHF
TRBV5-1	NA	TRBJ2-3	CASSLIASGSSADTQYF
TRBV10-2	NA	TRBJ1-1	CASSPWQANTEAFF
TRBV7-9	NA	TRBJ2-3	CASSLRTGNTDTQYF
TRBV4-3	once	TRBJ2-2	CASSQGQLNRAGELFF
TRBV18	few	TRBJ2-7	CASSPREGSYEQYF
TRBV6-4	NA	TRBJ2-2	CASSDSPSPAGELFF
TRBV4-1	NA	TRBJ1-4	CASSHYSKKLFF
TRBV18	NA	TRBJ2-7	CASSPRDSAHEQYF
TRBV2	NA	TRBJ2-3	CASIRAGAADTQYF
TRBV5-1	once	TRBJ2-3	CASRREVDTQYF
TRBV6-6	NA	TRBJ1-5	CASVGGSDNQPQHF
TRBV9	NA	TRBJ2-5	CASSVEGTSSFGTQYF
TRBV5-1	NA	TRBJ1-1	CASSLAQGNTEAFF
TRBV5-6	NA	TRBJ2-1	CASTFGNEQFF
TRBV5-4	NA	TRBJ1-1	CASSKENNRVNTEAFF
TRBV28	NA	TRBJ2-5	CASSLPRVAVQETQYF